These 26 T cell receptor beta chains share one sample of origin, sequenced in a study of blood T cell repertoires in COVID-19. TCRdb's copy holds only in-frame clones and misses some; the assay was immunoSEQ multiplex PCR. The sample records approximately 210,000 clones, around nine tenths being singletons. Sample: PBMCs or T cells enriched from blood (not recorded which). These receptors were obtained from a man aged 25 to 45 in a cohort exposed to, infected with or recovered from COVID-19 (not recorded which).

The rearrangement joins TRBV3-1 (or the pseudogene TRBV3-2) to TRBJ2-3, with 8 positions matching TRBD2. Germline trimming cut 4 bases from V and 1 base from J; bases unmatched to any gene: 7. Looked up from germline, CDR1 is LGHDT and CDR2 is YNNKEL (reference sequence). The CDR3 is made up of 16 amino acids. The CDR3 DNA reads as TGTGCCAGCAGCCCAGGACTAGCCCAGGGCACAGATACGCAGTATTTT. It translates to CASSPGLAQGTDTQYF.

The chain combines TRBV5-6 with TRBJ1-5; D might be TRBD1 (6 bases). Germline V CDR1 and CDR2: SGHDT, YYEEEE. V was trimmed by 6 bases and J by 6 bases, leaving 19 bases between them. The CDR3 is made up of 15 amino acids. The CDR3 loop reads CASTLGSGVRQPQHF. In nucleotides, the CDR3 is TGTGCCAGCACCCTGGGGTCAGGGGTCCGTCAGCCCCAGCATTTT.

The J gene is TRBJ1-4, the V gene TRBV5-4; perhaps TRBD1 as D (5 bases). Trimming took off 5 bases at V and 8 bases at J, with 16 bases between the two ends. Germline CDR1 is SGHNT and CDR2 is YYREEE (reference sequence). The CDR3 has 14 residues. Here the CDR3 reads CASSWDGGREKLFF. In nucleotides, the CDR3 is TGTGCCAGCAGTTGGGACGGAGGGAGGGAAAAACTGTTTTTT.

The genes are TRBV24-1 and TRBJ1-6; no reliable D call. With 5 bases removed from V and 14 bases from J, the gap between germline ends came to 18 bases. CDR3 length: 14 amino acids. Germline assignment: CDR1 KGHDR and CDR2 SFDVKD. The CDR3 sequence is CATSGGGSGEALHF. The CDR3 DNA is TGTGCCACCAGTGGAGGAGGGTCCGGAGAGGCCCTCCACTTT.

V gene TRBV5-3 combines with J gene TRBJ2-4; 8 bases agree with TRBD2. TRBV5-3 falls under the ORF class, with uncertain function. This CDR3 contains 19 residues. With 4 bases clipped from V and 1 base from J, the junction kept 16 bases outside the gene matches. CDR3: CARSAGGGAPPAAKNIQYF. CDR3 nucleotide sequence: TGTGCCAGAAGCGCGGGGGGAGGGGCCCCCCCTGCGGCCAAAAACATTCAGTACTTC.

The chain couples TRBV6-1 to TRBJ2-7; D is possibly TRBD2 (6 bases). This CDR3 is 15 amino acids long. The ends were cut back, 0 bases at V and 4 bases at J, with 13 bases in the middle. The germline V gene has CDR1 MNHNS and CDR2 SASEGT. CDR3 sequence: CASSEAGGFFYEQYF. DNA of the CDR3: TGTGCCAGCAGTGAAGCGGGGGGTTTTTTTTACGAGCAGTACTTC.

DNA for the CDR3: TGTGCCAGCAGCTTAGTCGGAGGGTTGGCGGAGACCCAGTACTTC. Its translation is CASSLVGGLAETQYF. V is TRBV7-9 and J is TRBJ2-5; D perhaps matches TRBD2 (6 bases). The CDR3 loop spans 15 amino acids. V was cut by 1 base and J by 5 bases, with 14 bases left in between. Looked up from germline, CDR1 is SEHNR and CDR2 is FQNEAQ (reference sequence).

The chain employs TRBV20-1 and TRBJ1-5, with TRBD1 identical over 8 bases. With 3 bases clipped from V and 5 bases from J, the junction kept 3 bases outside the gene matches. Germline V gives CDR1 DFQATT, CDR2 SNEGSKA (reference sequence). The CDR3 has 13 residues. CDR3 amino acids: CSASGRGHQPQHF. CDR3 bases: TGCAGTGCTAGTGGCAGGGGGCATCAGCCCCAGCATTTT.

This clone turned up a few times. The CDR3 protein is CASSLKSQTHYEQYF. The CDR3 DNA follows: TGTGCCAGCAGCTTGAAGTCACAGACCCACTACGAGCAGTACTTC. The V gene is TRBV5-5, the J gene TRBJ2-7; D is uncertain. This CDR3 spans 15 amino acids. V was shortened by 1 base and J by 3 bases, with 14 bases between the two germline ends. The germline V gene encodes CDR1 SGHKS and CDR2 YYEKEE (reference sequence).

This clone was picked up a small number of times. The V call is TRBV7-3, the J call TRBJ2-1; no clear D. The CDR3 has 13 amino acids. V was cut by 2 bases and J by 7 bases, with 9 bases left in between. Germline V gives CDR1 SGHTA, CDR2 FQGTGA. CDR3 nucleotide sequence: TGTGCCAGCAGCTTACCGGGTGTGAATGAGCAGTTCTTC. Its translation is CASSLPGVNEQFF.

This chain connects TRBV18 to TRBJ2-2, with 9 bases that match TRBD2. Germline assignment: CDR1 KGHSH and CDR2 LQKENI. After removal of 0 bases from V and 6 bases from J, the junction contained 8 bases not matched to a gene. This CDR3 comprises 17 residues. The CDR3 sequence is CASSPPGVAGVSGELFF. The CDR3 coding sequence is TGTGCCAGCTCACCACCCGGGGTAGCGGGAGTTTCCGGGGAGCTGTTTTTT.

The rearrangement links TRBV28 to TRBJ2-7; TRBD2 is a possible D gene (7 bases). The CDR3 runs 19 residues. The V end lost 6 bases, the J end lost 6 bases, and 33 bases lay between the germline ends. CDR1 and CDR2 (germline): MDHEN, SYDVKM. In nucleotides, the CDR3 is TGTGCCAGCAGAATAGTGGGGGCTAGCGGCCCTCTCGTGGAGGGCGAGCAGTACTTC. This encodes CASRIVGASGPLVEGEQYF.

The genes are TRBV27 and TRBJ2-5; TRBD2 is a possible D gene (6 bases). The ends were cut back, 2 bases at V and 5 bases at J, with 12 bases in the middle. The CDR3 consists of 14 residues. Germline loops: CDR1 MNHEY, CDR2 SMNVEV (reference sequence). In DNA, the CDR3 is TGTGCCAGCAGTTTACAGGTTGGAGGGGAGACCCAGTACTTC. Translating it yields CASSLQVGGETQYF.

The chain couples TRBV23-1 to TRBJ2-7; possible D gene TRBD1, 6 bases. TRBV23-1 is sorted into the ORF group, with uncertain function. The ends were cut back, 4 bases at V and 2 bases at J, with 24 bases in the middle. The CDR3 length is 18 residues. This CDR3 reads CASSPGSGVDGVAYEQYF. The CDR3 nucleotides are TGCGCCAGCAGTCCAGGTTCAGGGGTGGATGGGGTAGCCTACGAGCAGTACTTC.

This clone showed up just once. This chain joins TRBV3-1 (or the pseudogene TRBV3-2) and TRBJ1-2, with 10 nucleotides matching TRBD1. The germline CDR1 and CDR2 sequences are LGHDT and YNNKEL (reference sequence). The CDR3 runs 15 residues. V lost 4 bases to trimming and J lost 4 bases; unmatched junction nucleotides: 6. CDR3 loop: CASSRGTGEAYGYTF. CDR3 coding DNA: TGTGCCAGCAGCCGAGGGACAGGGGAGGCCTATGGCTACACCTTC.

This clone was observed a few times. The gene calls are TRBV3-1 (or the pseudogene TRBV3-2) and TRBJ1-5, with D tentatively TRBD1 (6 bases). The ends were cut back, 4 bases at V and 2 bases at J, with 15 bases in the middle. From germline, CDR1 is LGHDT and CDR2 YNNKEL (reference sequence). CDR3 length: 16 amino acids. The CDR3 DNA reads as TGTGCCAGCAGCCCCCGGTCAGGGGAGCGCAATCAGCCCCAGCATTTT. Residues: CASSPRSGERNQPQHF.

The genes are TRBV28 and TRBJ2-1, with D perhaps TRBD1 (6 bases). CDR3 length equals 14 residues. Germline CDR1 and CDR2: MDHEN and SYDVKM. V was cut by 7 bases and J by 7 bases, with 17 bases left in between. The CDR3 here is CASTQTGFRNEQFF. The CDR3 nucleotides are TGTGCCAGCACCCAAACAGGGTTTAGGAATGAGCAGTTCTTC.

This clone has only one observation. CDR3 coding DNA: TGTGCCAGCAGCTCTCAGGACAGGGAAGGCGAAAAACTGTTTTTT. Amino acids: CASSSQDREGEKLFF. The rearrangement joins TRBV11-2 to TRBJ1-4, with 8 bases that match TRBD1. J was trimmed by 8 bases and V by 4 bases; bases with no gene match: 9. In germline, CDR1 is SGHAT, CDR2 FQNNGV. This CDR3 has 15 amino acids. Full variable domain (remainder filled in from reference TRBV11-2 and TRBJ1-4): EAGVAQSPRYKIIEKRQSVAFWCNPISGHATLYWYQQILGQGPKLLIQFQNNGVVDDSQLPKDRFSAERLKGVDSTLKIQPAKLEDSAVYLCASSSQDREGEKLFFGSGTQLSVL.

This chain uses TRBV11-1 with TRBJ1-1; perhaps TRBD1 as D (6 bases). CDR3 length: 15 amino acids. Germline V gene data show CDR1 as SGHAT and CDR2 as FQDESV (reference sequence). The V end was cut by 7 bases, the J end by 5 bases, with 20 bases between. Here the CDR3 reads CASISTGQSRTEAFF. CDR3 nucleotide sequence: TGTGCCAGCATATCGACGGGACAATCCAGGACTGAAGCTTTCTTT.

This clone was picked up one time. The chain uses TRBV6-4 and TRBJ2-1; D may be TRBD1 (6 bases). V gave up 2 bases and J gave up 9 bases, with 14 bases separating them. The CDR3 totals 14 residues. In germline, CDR1 is MRHNA, CDR2 SNTAGT. CDR3 residues: CASSDREQGVEQFF. For the CDR3, the DNA is TGTGCCAGCAGTGACAGAGAACAGGGTGTTGAGCAGTTCTTC.

The J gene is TRBJ1-5, the V gene TRBV27; TRBD1 matches 7 bases. This CDR3 spans 15 amino acids. V gave up 2 bases and J gave up 4 bases; unmatched junction bases: 5. The germline gives CDR1 MNHEY, CDR2 SMNVEV (reference sequence). In nucleotides, the CDR3 is TGTGCCAGCAGTTTACAGGGCAGGGGGAATCAGCCCCAGCATTTT. Translating gives CASSLQGRGNQPQHF.

The chain is built from TRBV7-9 and TRBJ1-2; TRBD1 might be the D (6 bases). Germline V lookup: CDR1 SEHNR, CDR2 FQNEAQ (reference sequence). This CDR3 is 14 amino acids long. V lost 1 base, J lost 8 bases, and 14 bases lay in between. The CDR3 sequence: CASSLENRVEGYTF. The CDR3 coding sequence is TGTGCCAGCAGCTTAGAGAACAGGGTGGAAGGCTACACCTTC. Full variable domain (missing parts from reference TRBV7-9 and TRBJ1-2): DTGVSQNPRHKITKRGQNVTFRCDPISEHNRLYWYRQTLGQGPEFLTYFQNEAQLEKSRLLSDRFSAERPKGSFSTLEIQRTEQGDSAMYLCASSLENRVEGYTFGSGTRLTVV.

The chain joins TRBV7-9 to TRBJ1-5; TRBD1 matches 11 bases. The CDR3 length is 17 residues. CDR1 is SEHNR and CDR2 is FQNEAQ in the germline V gene (reference sequence). J gave up 5 bases and V 5 bases, and 11 bases lay outside the gene matches. Here the CDR3 DNA reads TGTGCCAGCAGCACATCCGGGACAGGGGGTTTGCATCAGCCCCAGCATTTT. Translation gives CASSTSGTGGLHQPQHF.

The chain uses TRBV19 and TRBJ1-2, with 8 bases fitting TRBD1. The trim removed 6 bases at V and 0 bases at J, leaving 6 bases unmatched. CDR1 is LNHDA and CDR2 is SQIVND in the germline V gene (reference sequence). CDR3 length equals 15 residues. CDR3 sequence: CASREVRGPNYGYTF. In nucleotides, the CDR3 is TGTGCCAGTAGAGAGGTCAGGGGGCCTAACTATGGCTACACCTTC. Full variable domain (missing parts from reference TRBV19 and TRBJ1-2): DGGITQSPKYLFRKEGQNVTLSCEQNLNHDAMYWYRQDPGQGLRLIYYSQIVNDFQKGDIAEGYSVSREKKESFPLTVTSAQKNPTAFYLCASREVRGPNYGYTFGSGTRLTVV.

The genes are TRBV12-5 and TRBJ2-3; 10 bases agree with TRBD1. The germline CDR1 and CDR2 sequences are LGHNT and FRNRAP. The V and J ends lost 5 bases and 2 bases, in that order; junction bases with no gene match: 4. The CDR3 length is 15 residues. CDR3 amino acids: CASGTGQGNTDTQYF. DNA of the CDR3: TGTGCTAGTGGTACGGGACAGGGGAACACAGATACGCAGTATTTT.

The chain carries TRBV10-1 and TRBJ2-1; 9 bases match TRBD1. The CDR3 extends over 15 amino acids. CDR1 is WNHNN, CDR2 SYGVQD, per germline (reference sequence). Germline trimming cut 4 bases from V and 5 bases from J; bases unmatched to any gene: 6. CDR3 region: CASSGVQGANNEQFF. The CDR3 coding sequence is TGCGCCAGCAGTGGCGTACAGGGGGCGAACAATGAGCAGTTCTTC.